This TCR beta chain was documented in a study of Ad26.COV2.S vaccination and SARS-CoV-2 variants. Study background: Participant was drawn from the COV1001 Ad26.COV2.S trial arm. In the study, Ad26.COV2.S was injected intramuscularly once, or twice 56 days apart. The study's findings and limits: Using TCR breadth and depth analyses may have led to underestimated total T cell responses.

Of note for this clone: Antigen specificity is unknown.

Profiled with immunoSEQ multiplex PCR; TCRdb holds only in-frame clones, not every one. The profile shows around 450,000 clones, 85% to 90% of them singletons. The sample's treatment: 19 received Ad26.COV2.S at low or high dose, single or two shots; five or six received placebo; per-sample allocation not given. The investigators took samples on day 63 after the first vaccine or placebo injection. The clonotype comes from a person aged 18 to 59 who received the Ad26.COV2.S COVID-19 vaccine or a placebo. Source: peripheral blood, taken in a trial of Ad26.COV2.S vaccine versus placebo.

In DNA, the CDR3 is TGTGCCAGCTCACCAATATTAGGCGGGATGAACACTGAAGCTTTCTTT. Its protein is CASSPILGGMNTEAFF. The V call is TRBV18, the J call TRBJ1-1, with D unclear. The CDR3 covers 16 residues. Looked up from germline, CDR1 is KGHSH and CDR2 is LQKENI. The V end was cut by 2 bases, the J end by 0 bases, with 13 bases between.